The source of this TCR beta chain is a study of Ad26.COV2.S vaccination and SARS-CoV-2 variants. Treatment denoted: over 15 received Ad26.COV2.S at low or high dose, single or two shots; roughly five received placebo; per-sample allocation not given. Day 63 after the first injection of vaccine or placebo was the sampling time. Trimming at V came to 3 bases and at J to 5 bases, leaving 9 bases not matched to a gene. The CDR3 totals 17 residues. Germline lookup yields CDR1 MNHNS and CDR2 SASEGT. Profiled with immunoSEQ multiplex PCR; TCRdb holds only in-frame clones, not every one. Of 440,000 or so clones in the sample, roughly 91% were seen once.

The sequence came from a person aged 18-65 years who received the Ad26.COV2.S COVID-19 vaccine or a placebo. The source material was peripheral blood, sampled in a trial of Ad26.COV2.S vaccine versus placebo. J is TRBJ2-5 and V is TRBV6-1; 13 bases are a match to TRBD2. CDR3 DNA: TGTGCCAGCAGTGATAGGACTAGCGGGAGATTGGAGGAGACCCAGTACTTC. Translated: CASSDRTSGRLEETQYF.